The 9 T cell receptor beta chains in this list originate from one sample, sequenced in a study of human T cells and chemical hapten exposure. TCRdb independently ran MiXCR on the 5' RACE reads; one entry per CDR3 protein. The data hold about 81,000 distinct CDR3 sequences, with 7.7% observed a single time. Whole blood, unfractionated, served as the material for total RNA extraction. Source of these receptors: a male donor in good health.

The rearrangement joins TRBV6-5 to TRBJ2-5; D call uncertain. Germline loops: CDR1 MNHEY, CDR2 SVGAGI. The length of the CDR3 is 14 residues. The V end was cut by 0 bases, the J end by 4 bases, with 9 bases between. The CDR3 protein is CASSYSTRGETQYF. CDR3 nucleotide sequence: TGTGCCAGCAGTTACTCCACCCGCGGAGAGACCCAGTACTTC.

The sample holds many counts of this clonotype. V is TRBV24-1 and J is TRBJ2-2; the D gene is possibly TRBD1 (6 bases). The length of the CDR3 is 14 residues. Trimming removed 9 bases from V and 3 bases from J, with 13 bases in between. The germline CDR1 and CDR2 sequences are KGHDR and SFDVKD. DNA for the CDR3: TGTGCCACCTCCATAGGGGGAGACACCGGGGAGCTGTTTTTT. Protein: CATSIGGDTGELFF.

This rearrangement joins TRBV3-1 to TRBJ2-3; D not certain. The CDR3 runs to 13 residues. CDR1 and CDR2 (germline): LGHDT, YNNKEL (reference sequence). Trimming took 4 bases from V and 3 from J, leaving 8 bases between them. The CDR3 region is CASSLSATDTQYF. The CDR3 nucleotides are TGTGCCAGCAGCCTGTCGGCAACAGATACGCAGTATTTT.

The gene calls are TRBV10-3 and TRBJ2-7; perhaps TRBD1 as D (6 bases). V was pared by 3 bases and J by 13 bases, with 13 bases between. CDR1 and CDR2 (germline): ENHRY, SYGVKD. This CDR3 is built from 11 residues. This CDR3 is CAISDGTSFYF. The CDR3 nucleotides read TGTGCCATCAGTGATGGGACATCGTTCTACTTC.

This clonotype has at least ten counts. In DNA form, the CDR3 reads TGTGCCAGCAGTTGGACAGGGGGCGCAGGGGATACGCAGTATTTT. Protein sequence: CASSWTGGAGDTQYF. This chain uses TRBV6-1 with TRBJ2-3; 11 bases map to TRBD1. Germline V gene sequence: CDR1 MNHNS, CDR2 SASEGT. This CDR3 region has 15 residues. J gave up 6 bases and V 5 bases, and 7 bases lay outside the gene matches.

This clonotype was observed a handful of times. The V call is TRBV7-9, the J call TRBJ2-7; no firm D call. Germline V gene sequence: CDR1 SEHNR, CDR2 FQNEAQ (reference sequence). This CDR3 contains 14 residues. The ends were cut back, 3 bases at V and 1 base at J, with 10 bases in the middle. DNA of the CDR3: TGTGCCAGCAGCTTGGCAGTACTTTCCTACGAGCAGTACTTC. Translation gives CASSLAVLSYEQYF.

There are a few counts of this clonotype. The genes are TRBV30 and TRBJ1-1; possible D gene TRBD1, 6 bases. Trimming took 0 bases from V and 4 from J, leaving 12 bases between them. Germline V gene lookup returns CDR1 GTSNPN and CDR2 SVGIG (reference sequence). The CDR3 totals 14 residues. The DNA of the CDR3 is TGTGCCTGGAGTGTTTGGGGGGCGACCACTGAAGCTTTCTTT. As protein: CAWSVWGATTEAFF.

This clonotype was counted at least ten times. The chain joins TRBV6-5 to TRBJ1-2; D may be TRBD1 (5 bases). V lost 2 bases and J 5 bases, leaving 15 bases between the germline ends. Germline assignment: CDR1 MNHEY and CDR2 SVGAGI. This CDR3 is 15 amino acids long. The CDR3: CASSYMGSGEYGYTF. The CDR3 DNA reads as TGTGCCAGCAGTTACATGGGGTCGGGGGAATATGGCTACACCTTC.

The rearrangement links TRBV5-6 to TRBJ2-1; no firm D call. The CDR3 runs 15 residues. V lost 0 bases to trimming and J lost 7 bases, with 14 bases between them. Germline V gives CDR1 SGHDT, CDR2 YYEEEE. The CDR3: CASSLGGPEKNEQFF. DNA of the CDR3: TGTGCCAGCAGCTTGGGCGGACCTGAGAAGAATGAGCAGTTCTTC.